Listed here are 31 T cell receptor beta chains from one sample, sequenced in a study of STAT3 mutations in large granular lymphocyte leukemia. Overall study findings and caveats: Every T-cell large granular lymphocyte leukemia patient had at least one immunodominant TCR beta clonotype.

Repertoires were generated with immunoSEQ multiplex PCR, while TCRdb's copy carries only in-frame clones and drops some. The sample shows 950 to 1,300 clones, roughly 50% of them seen only once. Antigen specificity for these receptors is unknown. The sample consisted of peripheral blood mononuclear cells. The receptors derive from a male patient aged 45-59 years with T-cell large granular lymphocyte leukemia. Some clones in this sample may be carry-over from other donors' samples.

The rearrangement uses TRBV27 and TRBJ2-1; no clear D. Trimming took 4 bases from V and 3 from J, leaving 7 bases between them. Germline V lookup: CDR1 MNHEY, CDR2 SMNVEV (reference sequence). This CDR3 has 13 residues. CDR3 DNA: TGTGCCAGCAGTTCCCCCAGCTACAATGAGCAGTTCTTC. It translates to CASSSPSYNEQFF.

The chain joins TRBV30 to TRBJ1-5; tentative D call: TRBD1 (6 bases). The ends were cut back, 1 base at V and 1 base at J, with 14 bases in the middle. The germline V gene has CDR1 GTSNPN and CDR2 SVGIG (reference sequence). CDR3 length equals 16 residues. CDR3 amino acids: CAWSDAPGHSNQPQHF. The DNA for the CDR3 is TGTGCCTGGAGTGACGCTCCGGGACACAGCAATCAGCCCCAGCATTTT.

The CDR3: CASSDDRLYGYTF. Here the CDR3 DNA reads TGTGCCAGCAGTGACGACAGGCTCTATGGCTACACCTTC. The genes are TRBV25-1 and TRBJ1-2, with a weak D call TRBD1 (6 bases). The germline V gene has CDR1 MGHDK and CDR2 SYGVNS. Trimming stripped 3 bases from V and 4 bases from J, with 9 bases between. CDR3 size: 13 residues.

V and J are TRBV18 and TRBJ1-3, with 8 bases matching TRBD1. Germline V gene data show CDR1 as KGHSH and CDR2 as LQKENI. Germline trimming cut 6 bases from V and 0 bases from J; bases unmatched to any gene: 7. This CDR3 has 16 amino acids. The CDR3 spells CASSEDRGFSGNTIYF. The DNA of the CDR3 is TGTGCCAGCTCGGAAGACAGGGGTTTCTCTGGAAACACCATATATTTT.

The J gene is TRBJ2-7, the V gene TRBV18; possible D gene TRBD1, 6 bases. CDR3 length: 13 residues. Germline loops: CDR1 KGHSH, CDR2 LQKENI. V was cut by 3 bases and J by 7 bases, with 13 bases left in between. CDR3 nucleotide sequence: TGTGCCAGCTCACCGGGACATGGTATTGAGCAGTACTTC. This translates into CASSPGHGIEQYF.

V is TRBV5-1 and J is TRBJ2-7; D gene unclear. The germline V gene encodes CDR1 SGHRS and CDR2 YFSETQ. Trimming removed 0 bases at V and 3 bases at J, with 10 bases between. The CDR3 length is 14 residues. Written as DNA, the CDR3 is TGCGCCAGCAGCTTGGCCTTTGGGTACTACGAGCAGTACTTC. This codes for CASSLAFGYYEQYF.

This clone was seen a few times. J is TRBJ2-7 and V is TRBV4-2; weak D call: TRBD1 (5 bases). V was trimmed by 0 bases and J by 6 bases, leaving 12 bases between them. Per germline, CDR1 LGHNA and CDR2 YNFKEQ. The CDR3 covers 14 residues. The CDR3 DNA follows: TGTGCCAGCAGCCAAGATGCACAGGATGGCGAGCAGTACTTC. It yields the protein CASSQDAQDGEQYF.

The gene calls are TRBV30 and TRBJ2-3; 16 nucleotides align to TRBD2. The CDR3 is 16 amino acids. V lost 3 bases and J lost 4; bases outside the gene matches: 4. Germline V CDR1 and CDR2: GTSNPN, SVGIG (reference sequence). Here the CDR3 DNA reads TGTGCCTGGAGCTATGGGACTAGCGGGAGGGCAGATACGCAGTATTTT. This codes for CAWSYGTSGRADTQYF.

The V call is TRBV18, the J call TRBJ1-5, with a possible D match to TRBD1 (5 bases). V lost 3 bases and J lost 0, with 15 bases in between. Germline V gene lookup returns CDR1 KGHSH and CDR2 LQKENI. The CDR3 spans 17 residues. CDR3: CASSPMTVLNSNQPQHF. In DNA, the CDR3 is TGTGCCAGCTCACCCATGACAGTCCTCAATAGCAATCAGCCCCAGCATTTT.

V and J are TRBV27 and TRBJ2-5; D might be TRBD1 or TRBD2, each matching 5 bases. The CDR3 covers 13 residues. Trimming stripped 8 bases from V and 0 bases from J, with 10 bases between. CDR1 and CDR2 from the germline V gene are MNHEY and SMNVEV (reference sequence). The CDR3, as DNA: TGTGCCAGCCGATGGGGGAACCAAGAGACCCAGTACTTC. It yields the protein CASRWGNQETQYF.

V is TRBV30 and J is TRBJ1-1; weak D call: TRBD1 (5 bases). The ends were cut back, 5 bases at V and 0 bases at J, with 10 bases in the middle. Germline V lookup: CDR1 GTSNPN, CDR2 SVGIG (reference sequence). There are 13 residues in the CDR3. The CDR3 bases are TGTGCCTGGGGGGGAGCGTTGAACACTGAAGCTTTCTTT. Its translation is CAWGGALNTEAFF.

This chain links TRBV5-1 with TRBJ1-5; D is unclear. V lost 0 bases to trimming and J lost 0 bases, with 7 bases between them. Germline CDR1 and CDR2: SGHRS and YFSETQ. The length of the CDR3 is 15 residues. The DNA of the CDR3 is TGCGCCAGCAGCTTGGGGCTAAATAGCAATCAGCCCCAGCATTTT. Its translation is CASSLGLNSNQPQHF.

This clone occurred a few times. V and J are TRBV29-1 and TRBJ2-7; tentatively, D is TRBD2 (5 bases). This CDR3 is 13 amino acids long. Trimming shortened V by 5 bases and J by 2 bases, and 13 bases separated the two germline ends. Germline values: CDR1 SQVTM, CDR2 ANQGSEA. The CDR3 bases are TGCAGCGTTTTTGGCCTCGGGACCTACGAGCAGTACTTC. Protein sequence: CSVFGLGTYEQYF.

This clone was seen a few times. The chain uses TRBV19 and TRBJ2-1, with D tentatively TRBD2 (5 bases). CDR1 and CDR2 (germline): LNHDA, SQIVND (reference sequence). The CDR3 is made up of 16 amino acids. V shed 3 bases and J shed 1 base, with 13 bases lying between them. The CDR3 DNA is TGTGCCAGTAGTATTTGGGGAGCGGTTTCCTACAATGAGCAGTTCTTC. Translation: CASSIWGAVSYNEQFF.

The rearrangement links TRBV30 to TRBJ1-4, with D possibly matching TRBD1 (6 bases). CDR1 is GTSNPN, CDR2 SVGIG, per germline (reference sequence). V was pared by 2 bases and J by 8 bases, with 18 bases between. The CDR3 totals 15 residues. The CDR3 nucleotides read TGTGCCTGGAGTCCCGGAGGCAGGGGAGGCGAAAAACTGTTTTTT. It specifies CAWSPGGRGGEKLFF.

The genes are TRBV7-9 and TRBJ2-7, with D perhaps matching TRBD1 (6 bases). Germline V gene sequence: CDR1 SEHNR, CDR2 FQNEAQ (reference sequence). CDR3 length: 18 residues. The germline V and J ends were trimmed by 2 bases and 6 bases, with 26 bases remaining between them. CDR3 bases: TGTGCCAGCAGCTTAATTTTAGGGGGTGTGGACGGCCGGATCGAGCAGTACTTC. Its translation: CASSLILGGVDGRIEQYF.

The chain recombines TRBV30 with TRBJ2-7; a weak D match, TRBD1 (5 bases). The ends were cut back, 0 bases at V and 4 bases at J, with 10 bases in the middle. This CDR3 is built from 13 residues. CDR1 is GTSNPN and CDR2 is SVGIG in the germline V gene (reference sequence). The CDR3 is CAWSVLRGYEQYF. CDR3 nucleotides: TGTGCCTGGAGTGTACTTAGGGGTTACGAGCAGTACTTC.

The chain combines TRBV4-1 with TRBJ2-7; no clear D gene. This CDR3 is 13 amino acids long. Trimming cost V 1 base and J 3 bases, with 7 bases left between them. Germline values: CDR1 MGHRA, CDR2 YSYEKL. The CDR3 nucleotides are TGCGCCAGCAGCCAAGTCCCCGGCTACGAGCAGTACTTC. It specifies CASSQVPGYEQYF.

This clone occurred a few times. The chain links TRBV5-4 to TRBJ1-2; 10 bases fit TRBD1. The ends lost 0 bases at V and 8 bases at J; junction bases unmatched: 10. The CDR3 runs 16 residues. In germline, CDR1 is SGHNT, CDR2 YYREEE (reference sequence). The CDR3: CASSLGSGTGARGYTF. In nucleotides, the CDR3 is TGTGCCAGCAGCTTGGGCTCCGGGACAGGGGCGAGAGGCTACACCTTC. The full variable domain, its missing parts supplied by reference TRBV5-4 and TRBJ1-2, is ETGVTQSPTHLIKTRGQQVTLRCSSQSGHNTVSWYQQALGQGPQFIFQYYREEENGRGNFPPRFSGLQFPNYSSELNVNALELDDSALYLCASSLGSGTGARGYTFGSGTRLTVV.

In its sample, this clone is large. V and J are TRBV19 and TRBJ2-7; D is possibly TRBD2 (5 bases). Trimming took off 5 bases at V and 3 bases at J, with 17 bases between the two ends. This CDR3 has 15 residues. Germline values: CDR1 LNHDA, CDR2 SQIVND (reference sequence). The CDR3 DNA reads as TGTGCCAGTAGTGCCCGGGGAAGTGAGTTCTACGAGCAGTACTTC. This gives the protein CASSARGSEFYEQYF.

This clone showed up just once. This chain joins TRBV18 and TRBJ2-3; TRBD2 agrees at 9 bases. The CDR3 is made up of 19 amino acids. J gave up 9 bases and V 2 bases, and 21 bases lay outside the gene matches. CDR1 and CDR2 from the germline V gene are KGHSH and LQKENI. The CDR3 loop reads CASSPMVRGPGLAGETQYF. CDR3 nucleotides: TGTGCCAGCTCACCAATGGTCCGCGGGCCGGGACTAGCAGGGGAAACGCAGTATTTT.

A few counts support this clone. The J gene is TRBJ2-7, the V gene TRBV4-1, with D possibly being TRBD1 or TRBD2 (5 bases each). Looked up from germline, CDR1 is MGHRA and CDR2 is YSYEKL. V lost 3 bases and J lost 0, with 9 bases in between. This CDR3 comprises 14 residues. The CDR3 loop is CASSQGERSYEQYF. Here the CDR3 DNA reads TGCGCCAGCAGCCAGGGGGAGCGCTCCTACGAGCAGTACTTC.

The chain couples TRBV5-1 to TRBJ2-4; D unresolved. This CDR3 region has 14 residues. Germline loops: CDR1 SGHRS, CDR2 YFSETQ. V was pared by 0 bases and J by 7 bases, with 11 bases between. The CDR3 nucleotides read TGCGCCAGCAGCTTGGGCCAGACCCGTAACATTCAGTACTTC. Its protein product is CASSLGQTRNIQYF. Filled out from reference TRBV5-1 and TRBJ2-4, the complete variable domain reads KAGVTQTPRYLIKTRGQQVTLSCSPISGHRSVSWYQQTPGQGLQFLFEYFSETQRNKGNFPGRFSGRQFSNSRSEMNVSTLELGDSALYLCASSLGQTRNIQYFGAGTRLSVL.

This chain joins TRBV4-3 and TRBJ2-7, with 7 bases lining up with TRBD1. Trimming removed 1 base from V and 3 bases from J; junction bases left unmatched: 15. This CDR3 contains 18 residues. Germline CDR1 LGHNA, CDR2 YSLEER. The CDR3 coding sequence is TGCGCCAGCAGCCAAGTCGTGTTTGACGGAACAGGGGACTACGAGCAGTACTTC. It translates to CASSQVVFDGTGDYEQYF.

DNA of the CDR3: TGTGCCAGTAGTGAACAGGGTTTGGAGACCCAGTACTTC. It is translated as CASSEQGLETQYF. The genes are TRBV19 and TRBJ2-5; D is perhaps TRBD1 (6 bases). The CDR3 covers 13 residues. V lost 5 bases, J lost 5 bases, and 12 bases lay in between. Germline CDR1 and CDR2: LNHDA and SQIVND (reference sequence).

J is TRBJ2-7 and V is TRBV10-3, with D unresolved. Germline CDR1 ENHRY, CDR2 SYGVKD. The ends were cut back, 3 bases at V and 4 bases at J, with 7 bases in the middle. The CDR3 has 12 residues. The CDR3 loop reads CAISDPAYEQYF. The CDR3 nucleotides read TGTGCCATCAGTGACCCGGCGTACGAGCAGTACTTC.

V is TRBV25-1 and J is TRBJ1-1; D ambiguous. With 5 bases removed from V and 6 bases from J, the gap between germline ends came to 7 bases. The germline gives CDR1 MGHDK, CDR2 SYGVNS. This CDR3 contains 11 residues. The CDR3 sequence: CASSFGAEAFF. The CDR3 region has the DNA TGTGCCAGCAGTTTTGGTGCTGAAGCTTTCTTT.

In this sample, this clone turned up a few times. The genes are TRBV29-1 and TRBJ1-4, with 8 bases identical to TRBD1. The CDR3 sequence is 13 residues long. With V trimmed by 7 bases and J by 6 bases, 7 bases remained unmatched. CDR1 and CDR2 from the germline V gene are SQVTM and ANQGSEA. CDR3 amino acids: CSGGQGSDEKLFF. Written as DNA, the CDR3 is TGCAGCGGCGGACAGGGTTCTGATGAAAAACTGTTTTTT. The entire variable domain, with the rest obtained from reference TRBV29-1 and TRBJ1-4, is as follows: SAVISQKPSRDICQRGTSLTIQCQVDSQVTMMFWYRQQPGQSLTLIATANQGSEATYESGFVIDKFPISRPNLTFSTLTVSNMSPEDSSIYLCSGGQGSDEKLFFGSGTQLSVL.

This clone is categorized as medium-sized. This sample includes further DNA sequences coding for the same CDR3. The CDR3 bases are TGTGCCAGCAGTCTCCGCGGAACCGGGGAGCTGTTTTTT. It encodes CASSLRGTGELFF. The chain combines TRBV28 with TRBJ2-2; D not resolved. The CDR3 runs 13 residues. In germline, CDR1 is MDHEN, CDR2 SYDVKM. Trimming pared 5 bases from V and 5 bases from J, leaving 9 bases between.

V usage is TRBV7-8 and J usage is TRBJ2-7, with D possibly TRBD1 on 8 matching bases. The CDR3 totals 14 residues. V was trimmed by 4 bases and J by 4 bases, leaving 14 bases between them. The germline V gene encodes CDR1 SGHVS and CDR2 FQNEAQ. The CDR3 bases are TGTGCCAGCAGCTACGACAGGGGAGGGTACGAGCAGTACTTC. This sequence encodes CASSYDRGGYEQYF.

This clone was picked up a small number of times. The rearrangement uses TRBV28 and TRBJ1-5; D may be TRBD1 (5 bases). Germline V gene data show CDR1 as MDHEN and CDR2 as SYDVKM. The V gene lost 5 bases and the J gene lost 11 bases, with 13 bases spanning the gap. The CDR3 extends over 12 amino acids. CDR3 residues: CASSLWTLTQHF. The CDR3 bases are TGTGCCAGCAGTCTGTGGACACTGACCCAGCATTTT.